This TCR beta chain was captured in a study of post-analysis software for immune sequencing data. Overall study findings and caveats: A handful of TRBV segments, including TRBV5-6, TRBV5-1 and TRBV20-1, were more frequent in patients than controls.

In regard to this clonotype: What it recognizes is unknown.

Libraries were made from TCR beta cDNA, and they carried unique molecular identifiers. From the PCR reads, TCRdb called clonotypes with MiXCR, one entry per CDR3 protein. The profile covers 400,000 to 500,000 distinct CDR3 sequences, with 30% to 45% appearing a single time and approximately 7.1% taken by the ten largest. V was shortened by 4 bases and J by 1 base, with 22 bases between the two germline ends. The CDR3 runs 18 residues. This receptor was obtained from a girl aged 2 to 9 with multiple sclerosis. Sequencing was performed on blood. V usage is TRBV12-3 or TRBV12-4 and J usage is TRBJ1-1; tentatively, D is TRBD1 (6 bases). The CDR3: CASSSPSGQRVSNTEAFF. As DNA, the CDR3 is TGTGCCAGCAGTTCCCCTTCTGGACAGAGGGTATCGAACACTGAAGCTTTCTTT.